Listed here are 20 T cell receptor beta chains from one sample, sequenced in a study of molecular identifiers for immune sequencing clone quantification. TCRdb re-called the PCR reads through MiXCR, storing one row per CDR3 protein. Of approximately 680,000 distinct CDR3 sequences listed, 25% were seen once; the top ten hold roughly 0.83%. Material: naive CD8+ T cells from blood, with Jurkat cell RNA spiked in. Subset reported: FACS-sorted CD8+CD4-CCR7+CD45RA+ naive T cells. These receptors came from a human donor in good health. Some libraries in this study had Jurkat cell RNA spiked in.

This clonotype has only a few counts. This sequence joins TRBV7-9 and TRBJ1-2; 9 bases align to TRBD1. CDR3 length: 16 residues. V lost 5 bases, J lost 6 bases, and 13 bases stayed unmatched. The V gene's germline CDR1 is SEHNR and CDR2 FQNEAQ (reference sequence). The CDR3 is CASSPGTGQEVNGYTF. In DNA form, the CDR3 reads TGTGCCAGCAGCCCGGGGACAGGGCAGGAAGTTAATGGCTACACCTTC.

This clonotype turned up a few times. The CDR3 here is CASSLYASDRDEQYF. CDR3 coding DNA: TGTGCCAGCAGCTTATACGCTAGCGATAGGGACGAGCAGTACTTC. The genes are TRBV7-6 and TRBJ2-7; a weak D match, TRBD2 (6 bases). V lost 2 bases, J lost 5 bases, and 16 bases lay in between. Germline values: CDR1 SGHVS, CDR2 FNYEAQ. The CDR3 contains 15 residues.

This clonotype was seen only a few times. The chain recombines TRBV5-1 with TRBJ2-2, with 8 bases that match TRBD1. The germline V gene encodes CDR1 SGHRS and CDR2 YFSETQ. With 5 bases clipped from V and 7 bases from J, the junction kept 10 bases outside the gene matches. The CDR3 is 15 amino acids. The CDR3 spells CASRIGQGAVGELFF. CDR3 in DNA: TGCGCCAGCAGAATAGGCCAGGGGGCTGTCGGGGAGCTGTTTTTT.

Note on this clonotype: One junction end does not reproduce the germline sequence, and a read error may be involved. DNA for the CDR3: TGTGCCAGCAGCCCACAGGACAGCCGGGATGAAAAACTGGTTTTT. This gives the protein CASSPQDSRDEKLVF. The V call is TRBV5-5, the J call TRBJ1-4, with D tentatively TRBD1 (6 bases). The CDR3 is 15 amino acids. Germline lookup yields CDR1 SGHKS and CDR2 YYEKEE (reference sequence).

In this sample, this clonotype turned up a few times. The chain employs TRBV11-2 and TRBJ2-2; 7 bases fit TRBD1. V shed 0 bases, J shed 2 bases, and the junction held 6 bases outside the gene matches. The V gene's germline CDR1 is SGHAT and CDR2 FQNNGV. The CDR3 is 17 amino acids. The CDR3 DNA is TGTGCCAGCAGCTTAGAAGGACAGGTCCTAAACACCGGGGAGCTGTTTTTT. Translating gives CASSLEGQVLNTGELFF.

CDR3 protein: CASSWLPAGGYNEQFF. CDR3 sequence (DNA): TGTGCCAGCAGCTGGCTTCCAGCGGGAGGCTACAATGAGCAGTTCTTC. V gene TRBV7-9 combines with J gene TRBJ2-1, with 9 bases matching TRBD2. The CDR3 contains 16 residues. The J segment lost 3 bases and the V segment lost 4 bases, leaving 7 bases of the junction unmatched. Germline V CDR1 and CDR2: SEHNR, FQNEAQ (reference sequence).

This clonotype was seen repeatedly, ten times or more. V and J are TRBV12-3 or TRBV12-4 and TRBJ1-2; TRBD1 agrees at 7 bases. This CDR3 has 13 residues. V gave up 3 bases and J gave up 5 bases; unmatched junction bases: 3. The CDR3 sequence: CASSFPGGYGYTF. The CDR3 bases are TGTGCCAGCAGTTTTCCAGGGGGGTATGGCTACACCTTC.

This clonotype was recorded many times. The chain uses TRBV20-1 and TRBJ2-3, with 11 bases fitting TRBD2. Germline CDR1 DFQATT, CDR2 SNEGSKA (reference sequence). V lost 5 bases, J lost 2 bases, and 6 bases stayed unmatched. This CDR3 has 15 amino acids. CDR3: CSAGQLAGDTDTQYF. CDR3 DNA: TGCAGTGCTGGCCAACTAGCGGGGGACACAGATACGCAGTATTTT.

This clonotype was recorded only once. This may be a read error: a much more frequent sequence differs by one nucleotide. The gene calls are TRBV29-1 and TRBJ2-7, with TRBD2 matching 11 bases. This CDR3 has 13 residues. The germline CDR1 and CDR2 sequences are SQVTM and ANQGSEA. CDR3 sequence (DNA): TGCAGCGTTGTACTAGCGGGGGCCTACGGGCAGTACTTC. The encoded protein is CSVVLAGAYGQYF.

About this clonotype itself: The junction shows a germline mismatch at one end, possibly a read error. The chain joins TRBV12-3 or TRBV12-4 to TRBJ2-5; D may be TRBD1 (5 bases). This CDR3 region has 14 residues. CDR3 nucleotides: TGTGCCAGTAGTTTGGGCAGGGTCCAAGAGACCCAGCACTTC. It encodes CASSLGRVQETQHF.

This clonotype has more than one count but fewer than ten. The chain joins TRBV7-9 to TRBJ1-3, with TRBD1 as a possible D gene (5 bases). The V and J ends lost 1 base and 4 bases respectively, with 11 bases between them. Germline CDR1 and CDR2: SEHNR and FQNEAQ (reference sequence). This CDR3 spans 15 amino acids. The CDR3 loop is CASSLEQADGNTIYF. The CDR3 DNA is TGTGCCAGCAGCTTAGAACAGGCTGACGGAAACACCATATATTTT.

This clonotype was observed at least ten times. This sequence joins TRBV2 and TRBJ2-7, with D maybe TRBD1 (6 bases). The V end was cut by 6 bases, the J end by 3 bases, with 9 bases between. The CDR3 covers 12 residues. Germline assignment: CDR1 SNHLY and CDR2 FYNNEI. The CDR3 bases are TGTGCCAGCAGGGACAGAGTCTACGAGCAGTACTTC. Encoded protein: CASRDRVYEQYF.

The genes are TRBV24-1 and TRBJ2-6; D remains unclear. Germline CDR1 reads KGHDR; CDR2 reads SFDVKD. The length of the CDR3 is 13 residues. V shed 9 bases and J shed 0 bases, with 5 bases lying between them. The CDR3 DNA follows: TGTGCCACCGGGTACTCTGGGGCCAACGTCCTGACTTTC. Translation: CATGYSGANVLTF.

The V and J genes are TRBV4-1 and TRBJ1-5; perhaps TRBD1 as D (5 bases). This CDR3 comprises 13 residues. Germline V gives CDR1 MGHRA, CDR2 YSYEKL. Trimming took off 4 bases at V and 3 bases at J, with 7 bases between the two ends. In nucleotides, the CDR3 is TGCGCCAGCAGCCGTGGGGCCAATCAGCCCCAGCATTTT. Protein product: CASSRGANQPQHF.

About this clonotype: This may be a read error: a much more frequent sequence differs by one nucleotide. The chain joins TRBV7-6 to TRBJ2-5; D unresolved. The CDR3 is made up of 13 amino acids. Per the germline V gene, CDR1 is SGHVS and CDR2 is FNYEAQ. The CDR3 reads CVSSPRSQETQYF. The CDR3 bases are TGTGTCAGCAGCCCGAGGTCCCAAGAGACCCAGTACTTC. The variable domain in full, with the rest retrieved from reference TRBV7-6 and TRBJ2-5, is GAGVSQSPRYKVTKRGQDVALRCDPISGHVSLYWYRQALGQGPEFLTYFNYEAQQDKSGLPNDRFSAERPEGSISTLTIQRTEQRDSAMYRCVSSPRSQETQYFGPGTRLLVL.

The chain is built from TRBV7-9 and TRBJ2-7; D may be TRBD1 (6 bases). CDR1 and CDR2 from the germline V gene are SEHNR and FQNEAQ (reference sequence). CDR3 size: 13 residues. V dropped 6 bases and J dropped 7 bases, with 16 bases sitting between them. The DNA of the CDR3 is TGTGCCAGCAGTCCCTGGACAGCTTTTGAGCAGTACTTC. This codes for CASSPWTAFEQYF. The entire variable domain, with the rest obtained from reference TRBV7-9 and TRBJ2-7, is as follows: DTGVSQNPRHKITKRGQNVTFRCDPISEHNRLYWYRQTLGQGPEFLTYFQNEAQLEKSRLLSDRFSAERPKGSFSTLEIQRTEQGDSAMYLCASSPWTAFEQYFGPGTRLTVT.

This clonotype was counted at least ten times. This rearrangement joins TRBV19 to TRBJ2-3; D unresolved. Trimming removed 3 bases from V and 5 bases from J, with 12 bases in between. Per germline, CDR1 LNHDA and CDR2 SQIVND (reference sequence). The CDR3 consists of 14 residues. CDR3 amino acids: CASSMDKGIDTQYF. The CDR3 bases are TGTGCCAGTAGTATGGATAAGGGAATAGATACGCAGTATTTT.

This chain's CDR3 is CASSAELVYEQYF. For the CDR3, the DNA is TGTGCCAGCAGTGCCGAATTGGTCTACGAGCAGTACTTC. The chain has TRBV12-3 or TRBV12-4 and TRBJ2-7; D gene uncertain. This CDR3 has 13 residues. V was shortened by 5 bases and J by 3 bases, with 11 bases between the two germline ends.

This clonotype was detected many times. This chain links TRBV29-1 with TRBJ2-3; TRBD2 matches 7 bases. V trimming: 4 bases; J trimming: 2 bases; junction bases outside the gene matches: 9. CDR1 is SQVTM and CDR2 is ANQGSEA in the germline V gene. The CDR3 is made up of 15 amino acids. In DNA form, the CDR3 reads TGCAGCGTTGTAGAGCGGGGAGCGTTCACAGATACGCAGTATTTT. Translating it yields CSVVERGAFTDTQYF.

At least ten counts were recorded for this clonotype. The rearrangement joins TRBV15 to TRBJ2-1, with D possibly matching TRBD1 (6 bases). V dropped 2 bases and J dropped 6 bases, with 17 bases sitting between them. This CDR3 contains 16 residues. The germline V gene encodes CDR1 LNHNV and CDR2 YYDKDF (reference sequence). The CDR3: CATSRLHVDRTNEQFF. The CDR3 nucleotides read TGTGCCACCAGCAGATTACATGTAGACAGGACCAATGAGCAGTTCTTC.